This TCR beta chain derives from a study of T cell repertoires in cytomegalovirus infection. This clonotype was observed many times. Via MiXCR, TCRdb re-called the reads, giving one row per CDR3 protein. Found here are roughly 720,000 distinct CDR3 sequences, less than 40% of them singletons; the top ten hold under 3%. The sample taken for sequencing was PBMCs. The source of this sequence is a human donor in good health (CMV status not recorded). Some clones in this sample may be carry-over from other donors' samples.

CDR3 protein: CASSLVAGDNYGYTF. CDR3 DNA: TGTGCCAGCAGCTTAGTGGCCGGGGATAACTATGGCTACACCTTC. The chain carries TRBV7-8 and TRBJ1-2; D is ambiguous. The length of the CDR3 is 15 residues. Germline V gives CDR1 SGHVS, CDR2 FQNEAQ. The V gene lost 1 base and the J gene lost 1 base, with 10 bases spanning the gap.